This T cell receptor (beta chain) was found in a study of T cells in Graves' hyperthyroidism and ophthalmopathy. CDR1 MNHNS and CDR2 SASEGT come from the germline V gene. The V end was cut by 3 bases, the J end by 4 bases, with 9 bases between. This CDR3 region has 14 residues. Template material for amplifying TCR beta CDR3 regions consisted of RNA transcripts. The HTBI set primed first-round TCR CDR3 RT-PCR. One entry per CDR3 protein, called by TCRdb with MiXCR from the multiplex PCR reads. The sample shows about 300,000 distinct CDR3 sequences, 15% to 20% of them seen only once. This clonotype was sampled from a man aged 45-65 years with Graves' ophthalmopathy. The chain joins TRBV6-1 to TRBJ2-2; TRBD2 is a possible D gene (6 bases). Sequencing was performed on blood. CDR3 nucleotides: TGTGCCAGCAGTGAGACTAGTGTCACCGGGGAGCTGTTTTTT. Translating it yields CASSETSVTGELFF.